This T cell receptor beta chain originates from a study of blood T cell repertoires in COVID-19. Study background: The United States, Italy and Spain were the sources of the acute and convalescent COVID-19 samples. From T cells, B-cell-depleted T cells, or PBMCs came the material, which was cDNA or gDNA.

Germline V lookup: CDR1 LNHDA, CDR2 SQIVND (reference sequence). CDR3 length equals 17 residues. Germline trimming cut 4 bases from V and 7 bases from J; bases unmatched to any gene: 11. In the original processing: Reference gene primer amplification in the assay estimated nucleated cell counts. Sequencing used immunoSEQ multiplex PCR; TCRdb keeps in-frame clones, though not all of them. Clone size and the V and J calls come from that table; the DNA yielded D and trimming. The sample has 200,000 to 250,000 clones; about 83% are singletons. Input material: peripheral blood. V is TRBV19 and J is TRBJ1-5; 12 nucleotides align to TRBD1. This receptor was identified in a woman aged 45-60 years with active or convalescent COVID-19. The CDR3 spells CASSRFTGQGAGQPQHF. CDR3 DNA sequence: TGTGCCAGTAGTAGGTTCACGGGACAGGGGGCGGGACAGCCCCAGCATTTT.